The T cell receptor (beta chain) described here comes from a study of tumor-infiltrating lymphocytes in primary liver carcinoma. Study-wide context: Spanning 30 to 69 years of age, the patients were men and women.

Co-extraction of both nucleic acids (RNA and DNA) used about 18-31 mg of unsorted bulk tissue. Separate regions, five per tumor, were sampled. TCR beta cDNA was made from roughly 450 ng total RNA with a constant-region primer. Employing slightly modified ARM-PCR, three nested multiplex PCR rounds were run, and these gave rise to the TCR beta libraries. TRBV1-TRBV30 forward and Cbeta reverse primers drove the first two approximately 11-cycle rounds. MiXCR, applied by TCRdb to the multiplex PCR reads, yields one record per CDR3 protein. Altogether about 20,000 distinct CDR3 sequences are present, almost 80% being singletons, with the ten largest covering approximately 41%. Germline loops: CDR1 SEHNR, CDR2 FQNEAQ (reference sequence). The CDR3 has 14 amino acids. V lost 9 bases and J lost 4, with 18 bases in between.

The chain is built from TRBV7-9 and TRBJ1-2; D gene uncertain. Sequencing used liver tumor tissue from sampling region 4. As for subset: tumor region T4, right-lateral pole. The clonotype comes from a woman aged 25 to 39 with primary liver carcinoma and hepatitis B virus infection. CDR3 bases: TGTGCCAGTAGCCCTTGCACAGCCTTCTATGGCTACACCTTC. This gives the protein CASSPCTAFYGYTF. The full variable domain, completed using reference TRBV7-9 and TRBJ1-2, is DTGVSQNPRHKITKRGQNVTFRCDPISEHNRLYWYRQTLGQGPEFLTYFQNEAQLEKSRLLSDRFSAERPKGSFSTLEIQRTEQGDSAMYLCASSPCTAFYGYTFGSGTRLTVV.